These T cell receptor beta chains were read from a single sample in a study of blood T cell repertoires in COVID-19. Sequenced by immunoSEQ multiplex PCR; TCRdb stores in-frame clones only, minus some. Among around 160,000 clones listed, around 85% were seen once. The sample taken for sequencing was peripheral blood. These receptors were obtained from a man aged 60 to 69 with acute or convalescent COVID-19. CDR3s include the opening cysteine and the closing phenylalanine or tryptophan. A D gene is named only where the DNA matches it firmly. Some rows have no size entry. The others give once, few or many, or a class for an expanded clone.

j_call	v_call	clone_size	d_call	cdr3_aa	cdr3_nt
TRBJ1-3	TRBV28	NA	TRBD1	CASSLWGQPNSGNTIYF	TGTGCCAGCAGTTTATGGGGACAGCCAAACTCTGGAAACACCATATATTTT
TRBJ1-2	TRBV24-1	NA	NA	CATSGAQGQGYTF	TGTGCCACCAGTGGCGCTCAGGGGCAAGGCTACACCTTC
TRBJ2-3	TRBV5-5	NA	TRBD2	CASSLSSGSTDTQYF	TGTGCCAGCAGCTTGTCTAGCGGGAGTACAGATACGCAGTATTTT
TRBJ2-5	TRBV6-5	NA	NA	CASSQLRETQYF	TGTGCCAGCAGCCAACTAAGGGAGACCCAGTACTTC
TRBJ1-6	TRBV5-4	NA	NA	CASSLDTYNSPLHF	TGTGCCAGCAGCTTGGATACCTATAATTCACCCCTCCACTTT
TRBJ2-7	TRBV11-2	NA	NA	CASSLAGATGVQYF	TGTGCCAGCAGCTTAGCGGGGGCTACAGGGGTGCAGTACTTC
TRBJ2-4	TRBV19	NA	NA	CASSVLAKNIQYF	TGTGCCAGTTCCGTTCTAGCCAAAAACATTCAGTACTTC
TRBJ1-5	TRBV12-3/TRBV12-4	NA	TRBD1	CASSLQGRQPQHF	TGTGCCAGCAGCCTACAGGGGAGGCAGCCCCAGCATTTT
TRBJ2-7	TRBV9	NA	TRBD1	CASSRTGDYEQYF	TGTGCCAGCAGTCGAACAGGGGACTACGAGCAGTACTTC
TRBJ2-5	TRBV3-1/TRBV3-2	NA	TRBD2	CASSLERGRETQYF	TGTGCCAGCAGCCTGGAGCGGGGGAGAGAGACCCAGTACTTC
TRBJ2-1	TRBV6-5	NA	TRBD2	CASTGTSGRWNEQFF	TGTGCCAGCACCGGGACTAGCGGGAGATGGAATGAGCAGTTCTTC
TRBJ1-4	TRBV2	NA	NA	CASSGLRWEKLFF	TGTGCCAGCAGTGGTCTCAGATGGGAAAAACTGTTTTTT
TRBJ2-2	TRBV5-1	NA	TRBD1	CASSLRQGAGTGELFF	TGCGCCAGCAGCTTGAGACAGGGGGCCGGCACCGGGGAGCTGTTTTTT
TRBJ1-5	TRBV19	NA	TRBD1	CASGIGRGQSDSNQPQHF	TGTGCCAGTGGAATCGGAAGGGGGCAAAGCGATAGCAATCAGCCCCAGCATTTT
TRBJ1-2	TRBV5-5	NA	NA	CASSSLWATNYGYTF	TGTGCCAGCAGCAGCTTGTGGGCCACTAACTATGGCTACACCTTC
TRBJ1-1	TRBV28	NA	NA	CASRRGLPNTEAFF	TGTGCCAGCAGACGGGGACTTCCGAACACTGAAGCTTTCTTT
TRBJ1-5	TRBV27	NA	NA	CASSPGISNQPQHF	TGTGCCAGCAGTCCGGGAATTAGCAATCAGCCCCAGCATTTT
TRBJ2-7	TRBV3-1/TRBV3-2	NA	NA	CASSQGLLMGQYF	TGTGCCAGCAGCCAAGGACTCCTAATGGGGCAGTACTTC
TRBJ1-3	TRBV11-3	once	TRBD1	CASSLTGGKGNTIYF	TGTGCCAGCAGCCTTACAGGGGGCAAGGGAAACACCATATATTTT
TRBJ2-1	TRBV7-3	NA	TRBD2	CASSPTSGGSSYNEQFF	TGTGCCAGCAGCCCCACTAGCGGGGGGAGCTCCTACAATGAGCAGTTCTTC
TRBJ1-2	TRBV28	NA	TRBD1	CASSETGGTTF	TGTGCCAGCAGTGAAACAGGGGGGACCACCTTC
TRBJ1-2	TRBV5-1	NA	NA	CASSLEQGHNYGYTF	TGCGCCAGCAGCTTGGAACAGGGCCATAACTATGGCTACACCTTC
TRBJ2-7	TRBV5-1	once	NA	CASRKVGGRYYEQYF	TGCGCCAGCAGAAAAGTAGGGGGTAGGTACTACGAGCAGTACTTC
TRBJ2-3	TRBV30	NA	TRBD2	CAWSPGLAGGITDTQYF	TGTGCCTGGAGTCCCGGCCTAGCGGGAGGTATCACAGATACGCAGTATTTT
TRBJ1-2	TRBV18	NA	TRBD1	CASSPGTEYGYTF	TGTGCCAGCTCACCTGGGACAGAATATGGCTACACCTTC
TRBJ1-3	TRBV28	NA	NA	CASSSTPGGATGNTIYF	TGTGCCAGCAGTTCGACGCCCGGGGGTGCTACCGGAAACACCATATATTTT
TRBJ2-6	TRBV5-1	NA	TRBD1	CASSITGTGAGANVLTF	TGCGCCAGCAGCATAACCGGGACAGGGGCCGGGGCCAACGTCCTGACTTTC
TRBJ1-2	TRBV30	NA	NA	CAWSGGAIYGYTF	TGTGCCTGGAGCGGGGGAGCGATCTATGGCTACACCTTC
TRBJ2-7	TRBV19	NA	NA	CASRTTGTTGSYEQYF	TGTGCCAGTAGAACTACGGGGACAACCGGCTCCTACGAGCAGTACTTC
TRBJ1-3	TRBV4-2	NA	TRBD1	CASSQGDRGPGNTIYF	TGTGCCAGCAGCCAAGGTGACAGGGGACCTGGAAACACCATATATTTT
TRBJ1-6	TRBV28	NA	TRBD1	CASRTSGQYNSPLHF	TGTGCCAGCAGGACCTCGGGACAGTATAATTCACCCCTCCACTTT
TRBJ2-5	TRBV5-1	NA	TRBD2	CASSSIAGVGETQYF	TGCGCCAGCAGCTCGATAGCGGGAGTGGGAGAGACCCAGTACTTC
TRBJ1-6	TRBV5-8	NA	TRBD1	CASKQGGPLHF	TGTGCCAGCAAACAGGGGGGGCCCCTCCACTTT
TRBJ2-7	TRBV1	NA	NA	CTSSQDRGLATEQYF	TGCACCAGCAGCCAAGATCGGGGACTAGCAACCGAGCAGTACTTC
TRBJ2-3	TRBV7-9	NA	NA	CASSRDSMDTQYF	TGTGCCAGCAGCCGAGACAGTATGGATACGCAGTATTTT
TRBJ1-4	TRBV9	NA	NA	CASSGSRGGTNEKLFF	TGTGCCAGCAGCGGATCCCGGGGGGGAACTAATGAAAAACTGTTTTTT
TRBJ1-5	TRBV21-1	NA	NA	CASSVIEASNQPQHF	TGTGCCAGCAGCGTCATCGAAGCAAGCAATCAGCCCCAGCATTTT
TRBJ1-1	TRBV7-8	NA	TRBD1	CASSPRDRAAFF	TGTGCCAGCAGCCCGAGGGACAGGGCGGCTTTCTTT
TRBJ1-4	TRBV28	NA	NA	CASRPRGATNEKLFF	TGTGCCAGCCGGCCCCGGGGTGCAACTAATGAAAAACTGTTTTTT
TRBJ1-3	TRBV18	NA	TRBD1	CASSPGQGGNTIYF	TGTGCCAGCTCACCAGGACAGGGTGGAAACACCATATATTTT
TRBJ2-1	TRBV12-3/TRBV12-4	NA	NA	CASTLGRDEQFF	TGTGCCAGCACACTGGGGCGAGATGAGCAGTTCTTC
TRBJ2-5	TRBV6-2/TRBV6-3	NA	NA	CASSYITGETQYF	TGTGCCAGCAGTTACATAACCGGAGAGACCCAGTACTTC
TRBJ2-7	TRBV6-2/TRBV6-3	NA	TRBD1	CASSYPNRDRDHEQYF	TGTGCCAGCAGTTATCCTAACCGGGACAGGGACCACGAGCAGTACTTC
TRBJ1-1	TRBV20-1	NA	NA	CSAREAFF	TGCAGTGCCCGGGAGGCTTTCTTT
TRBJ2-1	TRBV11-3	NA	NA	CASSLEGLGRMFF	TGTGCCAGCAGCTTAGAGGGACTGGGAAGAATGTTCTTC